Listed here is a single T cell receptor beta chain. J lost 5 bases, V lost 1 base, and 3 bases had no gene match. Germline-derived CDR1 and CDR2 are LGHDT and YNNKEL (reference sequence). The CDR3 sequence is 15 residues long. The data are from a study of blood T cell repertoires in COVID-19. Study context: COVID-19 samples, acute and convalescent, were from the United States, Italy and Spain. Sources were T cells, B-cell-depleted T cells, or PBMCs; the material itself was cDNA or gDNA.

In the original processing: Amplification of reference gene primers provided the estimated nucleated cell counts. Sequenced by immunoSEQ multiplex PCR; TCRdb stores in-frame clones only, minus some. The V and J calls and clone size come from that table; D and trimming were worked out from the DNA. The sample yields about 400,000 clones, roughly 89% seen once. The sequenced sample was peripheral blood. The chain joins TRBV3-1 (or the pseudogene TRBV3-2) to TRBJ2-3, with 10 nucleotides matching TRBD2. The sequence was collected from a woman in her thirties with active or convalescent COVID-19. The CDR3 here is CASSQGWTSGDTQYF. Written as DNA, the CDR3 is TGTGCCAGCAGCCAAGGGTGGACTAGCGGAGATACGCAGTATTTT.